A selection of T cell receptor beta chains follows, all from one sample in a study of blood T cell repertoires in COVID-19. Assay: immunoSEQ multiplex PCR; the TCRdb copy retains only in-frame clones and omits some. The sample lists 89,000 or so clones; 75% to 90% were seen once. Sequences were obtained from peripheral blood. The receptors shown here come from a man older than 75 with acute or convalescent COVID-19. CDR3s leave out the opening cysteine and the closing phenylalanine or tryptophan. The order of the fields is CDR3 length, J gene, clone size, V gene, CDR3 protein. Clone size is given for some rows only: seen once, a few or many times, or a class if the clone is expanded.

>13|TRBJ2-1|once|TRBV6-2/TRBV6-3
ASSHPDRGGNEQF
>13|TRBJ2-7|.|TRBV7-6
ASSLVAGGPREQY
>17|TRBJ2-1|few|TRBV7-3
ASSLEPLGREGRGGEQF
>14|TRBJ1-2|.|TRBV6-2/TRBV6-3
ASSSPGTGYNYGYT
>11|TRBJ1-4|.|TRBV19
AGKTGDGEKLF
>10|TRBJ1-2|many|TRBV19
ASSMSIYGYT
>13|TRBJ1-5|.|TRBV30
AWSPPWVSGQPQH
>13|TRBJ1-4|once|TRBV3-1/TRBV3-2
ASSQPTGASEKLF
>10|TRBJ2-7|.|TRBV29-1
SVGTGVTEQY
>12|TRBJ2-7|.|TRBV21-1
ASSKDGTFYEQY
>12|TRBJ2-7|.|TRBV27
ASSTTGFGYEQY
>13|TRBJ1-2|.|TRBV6-5
ASSTGVQVGYGYT
>12|TRBJ1-2|.|TRBV3-1/TRBV3-2
ASSPGRAGYGYT
>12|TRBJ1-4|few|TRBV19
ASSVGGSLEKLF
>9|TRBJ2-2|.|TRBV11-2
ASSSAGELF
>14|TRBJ1-5|.|TRBV6-1
ASSGGAGGFNQPQH
>13|TRBJ1-6|.|TRBV9
ASSTTGVEGSPLH
>12|TRBJ2-2|.|TRBV3-1/TRBV3-2
ASSQGRNTGELF
>11|TRBJ1-2|.|TRBV2
ASSVDGLNGYT
>13|TRBJ1-4|.|TRBV4-1
ASSQEGLSGEKLF
>15|TRBJ2-3|.|TRBV18
ASSPLRASGSTDTQY
>14|TRBJ1-3|.|TRBV7-9
ASSFSTGGPGNTIY
>16|TRBJ2-1|.|TRBV10-3
AISGPKASVLKGHEQF
>14|TRBJ1-3|.|TRBV3-1/TRBV3-2
ASSSEGGNSGNTIY
>17|TRBJ2-4|.|TRBV5-1
ASSLQLPRAGGFRNIQY
>13|TRBJ2-7|.|TRBV28
ASSLGAAGGREQY
>12|TRBJ1-6|.|TRBV5-6
ASSLDRANSPLH
>15|TRBJ1-6|.|TRBV13
ASSFGLGGTYNSPLH
>12|TRBJ1-5|few|TRBV15
ATSGNRANQPQH
>13|TRBJ2-7|.|TRBV28
ASTPTSGWSYEQY
>11|TRBJ2-3|.|TRBV6-2/TRBV6-3
ASSHAGTDTQY
>17|TRBJ2-7|.|TRBV30
DSAPKPGQGRGRSYEQY
>11|TRBJ1-4|.|TRBV7-2
ASSPGGLSGLF
>15|TRBJ1-3|once|TRBV27
ASSSGQGLLSGNTIY
>14|TRBJ2-5|.|TRBV6-1
ASSELGLAGGETQY
>13|TRBJ1-1|.|TRBV6-4
ASSDSNRGDTEAF
>13|TRBJ1-6|.|TRBV19
ASTPAGYPYSPLH
>13|TRBJ1-1|.|TRBV5-4
ASSSVQGKLTEAF
>16|TRBJ2-4|.|TRBV5-1
ASSGTSGSLLAKNIQY
>11|TRBJ1-2|.|TRBV5-6
ASSPDRGYGYT